A single sample gave rise to the 14 T cell receptor beta chains below, sequenced in a study of blood T cell repertoires in COVID-19. The repertoire was sequenced with immunoSEQ multiplex PCR; TCRdb's copy has only in-frame clones and lacks some. This sample carries approximately 400,000 clones, around four fifths of them seen once, and the ten largest clones take 5% to 5.5%. Sequenced material: PBMCs or T cells enriched from blood (not recorded which). The receptors derive from a woman aged 45-60 years who had recovered from COVID-19.

The genes are TRBV28 and TRBJ1-1; a weak D match, TRBD1 (5 bases). CDR1 and CDR2 from the germline V gene are MDHEN and SYDVKM. V shed 1 base and J shed 9 bases, with 12 bases lying between them. The CDR3 loop spans 13 amino acids. The CDR3 sequence is CASSLSGGWQAFF. The CDR3 DNA sequence: TGTGCCAGCAGTTTATCGGGGGGATGGCAAGCTTTCTTT. The whole variable domain, filled in from reference TRBV28 and TRBJ1-1, reads DVKVTQSSRYLVKRTGEKVFLECVQDMDHENMFWYRQDPGLGLRLIYFSYDVKMKEKGDIPEGYSVSREKKERFSLILESASTNQTSMYLCASSLSGGWQAFFGQGTRLTVV.

V usage is TRBV3-1 (or the pseudogene TRBV3-2) and J usage is TRBJ2-2, with TRBD2 matching over 11 bases. V was clipped by 8 bases and J by 5 bases; unmatched bases: 7. The CDR3 is 15 residues long. Germline assignment: CDR1 LGHDT and CDR2 YNNKEL (reference sequence). CDR3: CASGLAGGRTGELFF. The CDR3 region has the DNA TGTGCCAGCGGGTTAGCGGGGGGGCGGACCGGGGAGCTGTTTTTT.

V and J are TRBV2 and TRBJ1-5; weak D call: TRBD1 (6 bases). V gave up 4 bases and J gave up 8 bases, with 15 bases separating them. The germline gives CDR1 SNHLY, CDR2 FYNNEI. The CDR3 is 14 amino acids. This chain's CDR3 is CASSVLQGAEPQHF. The CDR3 bases are TGTGCCAGCAGTGTTTTACAGGGTGCGGAGCCCCAGCATTTT.

The chain joins TRBV7-2 to TRBJ2-5; 10 nucleotides match TRBD1. V shed 5 bases, J shed 1 base, and the junction held 1 base outside the gene matches. The CDR3 runs to 14 residues. Per germline, CDR1 SGHTA and CDR2 FQGNSA. CDR3 in DNA: TGTGCCAGCAGCCGGGACAGGGGCCAAGAGACCCAGTACTTC. Its translation is CASSRDRGQETQYF. The entire variable domain, with the rest obtained from reference TRBV7-2 and TRBJ2-5, is as follows: GAGVSQSPSNKVTEKGKDVELRCDPISGHTALYWYRQSLGQGLEFLIYFQGNSAPDKSGLPSDRFSAERTGGSVSTLTIQRTQQEDSAVYLCASSRDRGQETQYFGPGTRLLVL.

This clone was seen just once. Additional DNA sequences in this sample encode the identical CDR3. The chain carries TRBV3-1 (or the pseudogene TRBV3-2) and TRBJ1-2, with 7 bases fitting TRBD1. Unmatched junction bases numbered 6, after V lost 1 base and J lost 7 bases. The CDR3 has 14 residues. Germline V gene sequence: CDR1 LGHDT, CDR2 YNNKEL (reference sequence). CDR3 sequence: CASSQGRQGIGYTF. The CDR3 DNA reads TGTGCCAGCAGCCAAGGGCGACAGGGAATTGGCTACACCTTC.

The J gene is TRBJ2-2, the V gene TRBV6-5; D is ambiguous. This CDR3 has 12 residues. Germline V gene lookup returns CDR1 MNHEY and CDR2 SVGAGI. Trimming cost V 2 bases and J 8 bases, with 6 bases left between them. CDR3 DNA sequence: TGTGCCAGCAGTTACCCAGGAGGGGAGCTGTTTTTT. Its translation: CASSYPGGELFF.

This clone is a singleton in its sample. The chain uses TRBV6-2 or TRBV6-3 and TRBJ1-5; 8 bases match TRBD1. V shed 2 bases and J 1 base; nucleotides not matched to a gene: 7. Looked up from germline, CDR1 is MNHEY and CDR2 is SVGEGT. The CDR3 covers 17 residues. The DNA for the CDR3 is TGTGCCAGCAGTTACACAACCCGACAGGGGAGCAATCAGCCCCAGCATTTT. Protein sequence: CASSYTTRQGSNQPQHF.

The chain recombines TRBV25-1 with TRBJ2-1; the D is unclear. The CDR3 loop spans 13 amino acids. V dropped 0 bases and J dropped 9 bases, with 9 bases sitting between them. CDR1 is MGHDK, CDR2 SYGVNS, per germline. CDR3 in amino acids: CASSEYTPGEQFF. As DNA, the CDR3 is TGTGCCAGCAGTGAATATACCCCGGGTGAGCAGTTCTTC.

The genes are TRBV10-1 and TRBJ2-5; TRBD1 matches 7 bases. The CDR3 consists of 14 residues. The V and J ends lost 7 bases and 3 bases, in that order; junction bases with no gene match: 8. Germline CDR1 reads WNHNN; CDR2 reads SYGVQD (reference sequence). The CDR3 DNA follows: TGCGCCAGCATTCTCCCGGGACAGAAAGAGACCCAGTACTTC. This gives the protein CASILPGQKETQYF.

The rearrangement uses TRBV4-1 and TRBJ2-1; no definite D call. The CDR3 has 19 residues. Per germline, CDR1 MGHRA and CDR2 YSYEKL. Trimming left V 0 bases short and J 2 bases short, with 20 bases between. The CDR3 is CASSQDEDSWVVPYNEQFF. CDR3 bases: TGCGCCAGCAGCCAAGATGAAGACTCCTGGGTTGTGCCCTACAATGAGCAGTTCTTC.

J is TRBJ1-2 and V is TRBV6-5; a weak D match, TRBD1 (6 bases). Per germline, CDR1 MNHEY and CDR2 SVGAGI. This CDR3 comprises 14 residues. Trimming stripped 10 bases from V and 0 bases from J, with 15 bases between. CDR3 sequence: CATTKRDTNYGYTF. CDR3 bases: TGTGCCACCACTAAAAGGGACACTAACTATGGCTACACCTTC.

Concerning this clone: This same CDR3 is encoded by further DNA sequences in the sample. J is TRBJ1-2 and V is TRBV11-2; 7 bases map to TRBD1. The V gene's germline CDR1 is SGHAT and CDR2 FQNNGV. The CDR3 loop spans 13 amino acids. Germline trimming cut 6 bases from V and 4 bases from J; bases unmatched to any gene: 5. This CDR3 reads CASSPQGGYGYTF. In nucleotides, the CDR3 is TGTGCCAGCAGTCCTCAGGGGGGCTATGGCTACACCTTC.

For the CDR3, the DNA is TGCGCCAGCGGGTCCAGGGCGAGTTCATACAATGAGCAGTTCTTC. It codes for CASGSRASSYNEQFF. The chain recombines TRBV5-1 with TRBJ2-1, with D possibly being TRBD1 (5 bases). Germline values: CDR1 SGHRS, CDR2 YFSETQ. The CDR3 sequence is 15 residues long. Trimming pared 7 bases from V and 4 bases from J, leaving 18 bases between.

This chain connects TRBV27 to TRBJ1-4; weak D call: TRBD1 (6 bases). Germline-derived CDR1 and CDR2 are MNHEY and SMNVEV (reference sequence). V lost 3 bases and J 8 bases, leaving 16 bases between the germline ends. This CDR3 has 15 amino acids. The CDR3 here is CASSFTRGPREKLFF. For the CDR3, the DNA is TGTGCCAGCAGTTTTACCAGGGGCCCTCGGGAAAAACTGTTTTTT. Based on the CDR3 plus reference TRBV27 and TRBJ1-4, the full variable domain is EAQVTQNPRYLITVTGKKLTVTCSQNMNHEYMSWYRQDPGLGLRQIYYSMNVEVTDKGDVPEGYKVSRKEKRNFPLILESPSPNQTSLYFCASSFTRGPREKLFFGSGTQLSVL.